A single sample gave rise to the 23 T cell receptor beta chains below, sequenced in a study of T-cell reconstitution after alpha-beta-depleted transplantation in children. Unique molecular identifiers tagged the TCRbeta library. One entry per CDR3 protein, called by TCRdb with MiXCR from the PCR reads. The sample includes about 470,000 distinct CDR3 sequences, around 46% of them seen just once. The input for sequencing was PBMCs, taken before TCRalphabeta/CD19-depleted stem cell transplant. These TCRs come from a girl aged 2 to 9 with aplastic anemia, due to receive a stem cell transplant.

The chain couples TRBV20-1 to TRBJ2-5; perhaps TRBD2 as D (7 bases). Germline V gene sequence: CDR1 DFQATT, CDR2 SNEGSKA (reference sequence). Trimming cost V 0 bases and J 2 bases, with 22 bases left between them. This CDR3 region has 18 residues. The CDR3 loop is CSARDGGVFGREQETQYF. DNA for the CDR3: TGCAGTGCTAGAGATGGGGGCGTATTTGGGCGGGAGCAAGAGACCCAGTACTTC.

This clonotype appeared a few times. The V and J genes are TRBV9 and TRBJ2-1, with TRBD2 matching 11 bases. Per the germline V gene, CDR1 is SGDLS and CDR2 is YYNGEE. The CDR3 contains 16 residues. V dropped 4 bases and J dropped 7; count of bases not matched to a gene: 10. The DNA for the CDR3 is TGTGCCAGCAGCTTACAACTAGCGGGAGCGTCAAATGAGCAGTTCTTC. Translation: CASSLQLAGASNEQFF.

Notes on this clonotype: One base away lies a much larger clone, so this may be a sequencing read error. This chain links TRBV20-1 with TRBJ2-7; 8 bases match TRBD1. This CDR3 is 14 amino acids long. Germline loops: CDR1 DFQATT, CDR2 SNEGSKA (reference sequence). V lost 1 base to trimming and J lost 8 bases; unmatched junction nucleotides: 10. CDR3 region: CSARAGQGAYKQYF. Written as DNA, the CDR3 is TGCAGTGCTAGAGCCGGACAGGGCGCATACAAGCAGTACTTC.

This clonotype appeared many times. The chain is built from TRBV12-3 or TRBV12-4 and TRBJ2-1; 13 bases map to TRBD2. The trim removed 6 bases at V and 7 bases at J, leaving 9 bases unmatched. The CDR3 consists of 16 residues. The CDR3 bases are TGTGCCAGCAGCCTACTAGCGGGAGGGCCTCTGAATGAGCAGTTCTTC. This codes for CASSLLAGGPLNEQFF.

This rearrangement joins TRBV6-1 to TRBJ2-4; D is uncertain. V was clipped by 5 bases and J by 0 bases, with 8 bases between them. CDR1 is MNHNS and CDR2 is SASEGT in the germline V gene. The CDR3 totals 14 residues. CDR3: CASSLRQAKNIQYF. Here the CDR3 DNA reads TGTGCCAGCAGTCTCCGCCAAGCCAAAAACATTCAGTACTTC.

The sample holds many counts of this clonotype. V is TRBV24-1 and J is TRBJ2-1, with TRBD2 matching 7 bases. V was pared by 4 bases and J by 1 base, with 3 bases of the junction left unmatched. The germline CDR1 and CDR2 sequences are KGHDR and SFDVKD. The CDR3 consists of 15 residues. The CDR3 region is CATSERRGSYNEQFF. In nucleotides, the CDR3 is TGTGCCACCAGTGAAAGGCGGGGGTCCTACAATGAGCAGTTCTTC.

This clonotype was recorded at least ten times. The V call is TRBV24-1, the J call TRBJ2-2; maybe TRBD2 (6 bases). The CDR3 is 15 residues long. V was trimmed by 7 bases and J by 6 bases, leaving 17 bases between them. In germline, CDR1 is KGHDR, CDR2 SFDVKD. CDR3 DNA sequence: TGTGCCACCAGGGGACTCAATACCGGCCCCGGGGAGCTGTTTTTT. It codes for CATRGLNTGPGELFF.

This clonotype was recorded many times. This CDR3 is CASNLRGGQGAEQYF. DNA for the CDR3: TGTGCCAGCAACCTTAGAGGGGGACAGGGGGCCGAGCAGTACTTC. V usage is TRBV5-6 and J usage is TRBJ2-7, with 12 bases matching TRBD1. Losses at the gene ends were 6 bases for V and 6 bases for J; bases not matched to a gene: 10. Germline CDR1 and CDR2: SGHDT and YYEEEE. The CDR3 has 15 residues.

There are many counts of this clonotype. The CDR3, as DNA: TGCAGTGCTAGAGATTTTCTGGGGAAGTACAATGAGCAGTTCTTC. It yields the protein CSARDFLGKYNEQFF. The chain recombines TRBV20-1 with TRBJ2-1; D not resolved. The CDR3 extends over 15 amino acids. Trimming removed 0 bases from V and 4 bases from J, with 13 bases in between. Germline assignment: CDR1 DFQATT and CDR2 SNEGSKA (reference sequence).

The V call is TRBV3-1, the J call TRBJ1-2; a possible D gene is TRBD1 (6 bases). CDR3 length equals 14 residues. Germline-derived CDR1 and CDR2 are LGHDT and YNNKEL (reference sequence). V dropped 4 bases and J dropped 2 bases, with 11 bases sitting between them. The CDR3 nucleotides read TGTGCCAGCAGCCGCAGGGGAGGGAACTATGGCTACACCTTC. Residues: CASSRRGGNYGYTF.

J is TRBJ2-1 and V is TRBV18; 7 nucleotides agree with TRBD1. The germline V gene has CDR1 KGHSH and CDR2 LQKENI. This CDR3 contains 15 residues. J gave up 8 bases and V 6 bases, and 13 bases lay outside the gene matches. The CDR3 here is CASSEQGSMVDEQFF. In DNA form, the CDR3 reads TGTGCCAGCTCGGAACAGGGGAGCATGGTTGATGAGCAGTTCTTC.

The gene calls are TRBV11-2 and TRBJ2-3; TRBD2 matches at 12 bases. This CDR3 contains 16 residues. The V and J ends lost 5 bases and 8 bases, in that order; junction bases with no gene match: 11. CDR1 and CDR2 from the germline V gene are SGHAT and FQNNGV. The CDR3: CASSLSTSGRVLTQYF. In nucleotides, the CDR3 is TGTGCCAGCAGCCTCTCGACTAGCGGGAGAGTGCTTACGCAGTATTTT.

This clonotype was observed at least ten times. The germline gene is not matched at one end of the junction; a read error may be the cause. The chain joins TRBV7-7 to TRBJ2-2; D gene ambiguous. Per the germline V gene, CDR1 is SSHAT and CDR2 is FNYEAQ (reference sequence). The CDR3 extends over 13 amino acids. The CDR3, as DNA: TGTGCTAGCAGCCGGGCCGAAACCGGGGAGCTGTTTTTT. This translates into CASSRAETGELFF.

The gene calls are TRBV19 and TRBJ2-3; 12 bases agree with TRBD2. The V gene end was trimmed by 5 bases and the J gene end by 4 bases; junction bases not matched to a gene: 10. CDR3 length: 17 residues. The germline CDR1 and CDR2 sequences are LNHDA and SQIVND (reference sequence). The CDR3 nucleotides read TGTGCCAGTAGTGATCCCGGACTAGCGGGAAGGTCAGATACGCAGTATTTT. Amino acids: CASSDPGLAGRSDTQYF.

The chain links TRBV27 to TRBJ2-3, with 10 bases fitting TRBD1. The germline gives CDR1 MNHEY, CDR2 SMNVEV (reference sequence). V was clipped by 3 bases and J by 5 bases; unmatched bases: 5. The CDR3 has 15 amino acids. CDR3 sequence reads: CASSFATGGLDTQYF. The CDR3 DNA reads TGTGCCAGCAGTTTTGCGACAGGGGGCTTAGATACGCAGTATTTT.

This clonotype was detected only a few times. V is TRBV9 and J is TRBJ2-5; D is unresolved. CDR1 and CDR2 (germline): SGDLS, YYNGEE. The V end was cut by 4 bases, the J end by 4 bases, with 14 bases between. The CDR3 loop spans 14 amino acids. In DNA form, the CDR3 reads TGTGCCAGCAGCTTAGGTGTAGGTCCAGAGACCCAGTACTTC. As protein: CASSLGVGPETQYF.

This clonotype was counted many times. The rearrangement uses TRBV20-1 and TRBJ2-2; TRBD1 might be the D (6 bases). The germline gives CDR1 DFQATT, CDR2 SNEGSKA (reference sequence). V lost 5 bases and J lost 2, with 15 bases in between. This CDR3 comprises 15 residues. The CDR3 coding sequence is TGCAGTGCTGGGCCGGGACACAAAAACACCGGGGAGCTGTTTTTT. Its translation: CSAGPGHKNTGELFF.

This clonotype was seen repeatedly, ten times or more. The chain has TRBV20-1 and TRBJ2-1; D unresolved. The CDR3 is 11 residues long. CDR1 and CDR2 (germline): DFQATT, SNEGSKA (reference sequence). V lost 6 bases and J lost 7, with 10 bases in between. DNA of the CDR3: TGCAGTGCAAGCTGGCCGAATGAGCAGTTCTTC. It is translated as CSASWPNEQFF.

This clonotype was observed a handful of times. This rearrangement joins TRBV4-1 to TRBJ2-3; TRBD1 matches 10 bases. V shed 4 bases and J 1 base; nucleotides not matched to a gene: 11. CDR1 and CDR2 from the germline V gene are MGHRA and YSYEKL. The CDR3 has 18 residues. Written as DNA, the CDR3 is TGCGCCAGCAGCCCTCGGGGACAGGGGTCGAGTGGCACAGATACGCAGTATTTT. It is translated as CASSPRGQGSSGTDTQYF.

The chain carries TRBV5-1 and TRBJ2-1, with 13 bases lining up with TRBD2. CDR3 length: 13 amino acids. The germline gives CDR1 SGHRS, CDR2 YFSETQ. V dropped 4 bases and J dropped 12; count of bases not matched to a gene: 4. The CDR3 DNA follows: TGCGCCAGCAGCCCGGGACTAGCGGGATGGCAGTTCTTC. Translation gives CASSPGLAGWQFF.

The gene calls are TRBV7-2 and TRBJ2-1, with a tentative D call TRBD2 (6 bases). The CDR3 contains 17 residues. The germline V gene has CDR1 SGHTA and CDR2 FQGNSA. The germline V and J ends were trimmed by 5 bases and 4 bases, with 21 bases remaining between them. CDR3 sequence: CASSRKRAGRLYNEQFF. CDR3 nucleotide sequence: TGTGCCAGCAGCCGGAAGAGGGCCGGGAGACTTTACAATGAGCAGTTCTTC.

V is TRBV7-9 and J is TRBJ2-2; D is unclear. This CDR3 spans 16 amino acids. CDR1 and CDR2 (germline): SEHNR, FQNEAQ (reference sequence). V was trimmed by 5 bases and J by 1 base, leaving 14 bases between them. Written as DNA, the CDR3 is TGTGCCAGCAGCCCTCGCGTAGGGAAGAACACCGGGGAGCTGTTTTTT. Encoded protein: CASSPRVGKNTGELFF. The full variable domain, its missing parts supplied by reference TRBV7-9 and TRBJ2-2, is DTGVSQNPRHKITKRGQNVTFRCDPISEHNRLYWYRQTLGQGPEFLTYFQNEAQLEKSRLLSDRFSAERPKGSFSTLEIQRTEQGDSAMYLCASSPRVGKNTGELFFGEGSRLTVL.

This clonotype was counted at least ten times. The chain uses TRBV20-1 and TRBJ2-7, with a weak D call TRBD1 (6 bases). The V gene's germline CDR1 is DFQATT and CDR2 SNEGSKA (reference sequence). V was shortened by 2 bases and J by 11 bases, with 22 bases between the two germline ends. CDR3 length equals 14 residues. This chain's CDR3 is CSARLPTRPGQEYF. CDR3 in DNA: TGCAGTGCTAGACTTCCCACCCGTCCGGGACAAGAGTACTTC.